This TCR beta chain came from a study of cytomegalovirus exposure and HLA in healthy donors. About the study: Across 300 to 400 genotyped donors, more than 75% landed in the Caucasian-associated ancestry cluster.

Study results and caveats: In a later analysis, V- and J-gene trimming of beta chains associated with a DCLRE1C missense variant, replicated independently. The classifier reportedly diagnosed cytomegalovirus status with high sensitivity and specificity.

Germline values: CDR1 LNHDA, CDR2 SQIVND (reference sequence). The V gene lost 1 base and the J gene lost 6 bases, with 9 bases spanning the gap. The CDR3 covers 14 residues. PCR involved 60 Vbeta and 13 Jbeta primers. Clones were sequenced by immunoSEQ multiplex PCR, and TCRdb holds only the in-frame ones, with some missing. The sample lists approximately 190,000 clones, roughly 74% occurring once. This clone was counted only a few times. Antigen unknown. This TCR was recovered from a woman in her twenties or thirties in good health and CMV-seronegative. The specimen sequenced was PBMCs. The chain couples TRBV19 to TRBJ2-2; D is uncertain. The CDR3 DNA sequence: TGTGCCAGTAGTATAGGTTCTCCCGCCGGGGAGCTGTTTTTT. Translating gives CASSIGSPAGELFF.